Included here is one T cell receptor (beta chain) sequence, with context. This specimen comes from a study of control samples from healthy donors and cancer patients. Some clones are missing from TCRdb's copy, which holds only in-frame ones; the method was immunoSEQ multiplex PCR. The sample yields approximately 76,000 clones, about 79% seen once. Germline V CDR1 and CDR2: SGHTA, FQGNSA. The CDR3 is 16 amino acids. V gave up 5 bases and J gave up 4 bases; unmatched junction bases: 7. The rearrangement uses TRBV7-2 and TRBJ2-3; 12 bases are a match to TRBD2. The origin of this receptor is a man in his fifties or sixties with head and neck cancer. The sequencing sample was made of PBMCs. CDR3: CASSPRLAGASDTQYF. The CDR3 DNA follows: TGTGCCAGCAGCCCTCGACTAGCGGGAGCCTCAGATACGCAGTATTTT.